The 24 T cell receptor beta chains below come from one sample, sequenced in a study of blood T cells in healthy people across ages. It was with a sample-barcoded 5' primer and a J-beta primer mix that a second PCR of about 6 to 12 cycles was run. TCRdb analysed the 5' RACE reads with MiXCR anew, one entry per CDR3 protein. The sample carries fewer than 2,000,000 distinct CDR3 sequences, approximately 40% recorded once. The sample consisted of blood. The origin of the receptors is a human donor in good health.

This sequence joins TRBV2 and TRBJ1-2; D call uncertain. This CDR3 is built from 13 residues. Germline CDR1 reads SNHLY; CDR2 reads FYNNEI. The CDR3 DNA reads TGTGGCTCATTCTCTTGGGCAAGCAATGAGTACACCTTC. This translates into CGSFSWASNEYTF. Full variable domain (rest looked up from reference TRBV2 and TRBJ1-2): EPEVTQTPSHQVTQMGQEVILRCVPISNHLYFYWYRQILGQKVEFLVSFYNNEISEKSEIFDDQFSVERPDGSNFTLKIRSTKLEDSAMYFCGSFSWASNEYTFGSGTRLTVV.

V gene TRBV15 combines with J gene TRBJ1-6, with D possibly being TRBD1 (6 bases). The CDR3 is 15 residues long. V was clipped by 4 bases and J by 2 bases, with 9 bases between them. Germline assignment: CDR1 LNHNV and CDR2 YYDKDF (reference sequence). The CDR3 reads CATSTGTPYNSPLHF. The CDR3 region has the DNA TGTGCCACCAGCACGGGGACACCCTATAATTCACCCCTCCACTTT.

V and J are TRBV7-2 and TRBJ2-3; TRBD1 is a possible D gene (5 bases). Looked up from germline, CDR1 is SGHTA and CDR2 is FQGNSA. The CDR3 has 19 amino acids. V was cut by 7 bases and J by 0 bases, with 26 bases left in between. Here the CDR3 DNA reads TGTGCCAGCACCCTCGACAAGGGGTTGGGGCGGTATAGCACAGATACGCAGTATTTT. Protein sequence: CASTLDKGLGRYSTDTQYF.

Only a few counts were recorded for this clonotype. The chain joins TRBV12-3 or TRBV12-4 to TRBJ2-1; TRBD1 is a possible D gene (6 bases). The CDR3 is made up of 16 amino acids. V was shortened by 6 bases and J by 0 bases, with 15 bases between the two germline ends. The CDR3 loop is CASSLTGLSSYNEQFF. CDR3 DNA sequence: TGTGCCAGCAGCTTAACAGGGCTGAGCTCCTACAATGAGCAGTTCTTC.

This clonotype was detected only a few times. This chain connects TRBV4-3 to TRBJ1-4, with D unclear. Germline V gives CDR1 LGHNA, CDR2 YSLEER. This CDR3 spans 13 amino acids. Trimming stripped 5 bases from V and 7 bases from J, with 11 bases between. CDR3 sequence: CASSRRSAEKLFF. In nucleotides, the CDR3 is TGCGCCAGCAGCAGAAGGTCCGCTGAAAAACTGTTTTTT.

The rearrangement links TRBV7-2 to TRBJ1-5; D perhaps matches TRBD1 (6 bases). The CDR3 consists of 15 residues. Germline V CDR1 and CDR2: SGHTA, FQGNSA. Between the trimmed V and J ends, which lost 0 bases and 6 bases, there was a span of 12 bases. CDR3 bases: TGTGCCAGCAGCTTAGCTGACAGGCTGGGTCAGCCCCAGCATTTT. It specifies CASSLADRLGQPQHF.

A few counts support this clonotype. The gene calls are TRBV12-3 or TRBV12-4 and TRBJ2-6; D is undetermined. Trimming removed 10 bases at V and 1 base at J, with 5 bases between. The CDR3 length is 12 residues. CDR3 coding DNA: TGTGCCATCCCATCTGGGGCCAACGTCCTGACTTTC. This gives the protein CAIPSGANVLTF.

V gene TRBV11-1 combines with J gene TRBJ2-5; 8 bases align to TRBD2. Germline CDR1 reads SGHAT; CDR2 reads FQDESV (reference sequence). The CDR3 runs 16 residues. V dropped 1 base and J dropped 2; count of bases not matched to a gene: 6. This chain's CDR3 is CASSLGNPSGQETQYF. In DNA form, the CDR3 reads TGTGCCAGCAGCTTAGGAAATCCTAGCGGGCAAGAGACCCAGTACTTC.

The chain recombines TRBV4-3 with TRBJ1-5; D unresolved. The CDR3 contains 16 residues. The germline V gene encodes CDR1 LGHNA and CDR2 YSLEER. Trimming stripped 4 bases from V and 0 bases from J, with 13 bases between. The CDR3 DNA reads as TGCGCCAGCAGCCGGGCTTGGACGGATAGCAATCAGCCCCAGCATTTT. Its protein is CASSRAWTDSNQPQHF.

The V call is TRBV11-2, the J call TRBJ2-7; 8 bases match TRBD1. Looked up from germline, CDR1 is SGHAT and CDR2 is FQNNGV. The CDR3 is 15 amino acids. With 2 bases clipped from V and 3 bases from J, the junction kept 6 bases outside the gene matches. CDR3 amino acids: CASSLLIGQGYEQYF. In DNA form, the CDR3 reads TGTGCCAGCAGCTTACTAATCGGACAGGGCTACGAGCAGTACTTC.

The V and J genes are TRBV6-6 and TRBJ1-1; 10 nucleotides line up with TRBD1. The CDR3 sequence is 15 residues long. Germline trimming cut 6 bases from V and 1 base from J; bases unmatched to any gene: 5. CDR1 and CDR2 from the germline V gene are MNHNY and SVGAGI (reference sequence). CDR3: CASSRDRGGNTEAFF. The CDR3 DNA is TGTGCCAGCAGCCGGGACAGGGGAGGGAACACTGAAGCTTTCTTT.

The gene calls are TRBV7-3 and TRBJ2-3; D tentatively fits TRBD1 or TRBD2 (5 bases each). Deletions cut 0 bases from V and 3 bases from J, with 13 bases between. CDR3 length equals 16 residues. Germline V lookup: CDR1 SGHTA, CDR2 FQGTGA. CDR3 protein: CASSLTSPGRTDTQYF. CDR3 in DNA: TGTGCCAGCAGCTTAACGTCGCCAGGGAGAACAGATACGCAGTATTTT.

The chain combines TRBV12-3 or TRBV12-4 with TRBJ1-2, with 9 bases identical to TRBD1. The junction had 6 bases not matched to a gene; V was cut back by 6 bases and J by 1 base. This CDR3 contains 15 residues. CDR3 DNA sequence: TGTGCCAGCAGAGAAACAGGGGGCTTTAACTATGGCTACACCTTC. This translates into CASRETGGFNYGYTF.

The CDR3 region is CASSDYGTYNEQFF. The CDR3 DNA reads TGTGCCAGCAGCGACTACGGGACTTACAATGAGCAGTTCTTC. V usage is TRBV3-1 and J usage is TRBJ2-1; D is possibly TRBD2 (6 bases). The V gene's germline CDR1 is LGHDT and CDR2 YNNKEL (reference sequence). This CDR3 comprises 14 residues. Trimming left V 5 bases short and J 4 bases short, with 12 bases between.

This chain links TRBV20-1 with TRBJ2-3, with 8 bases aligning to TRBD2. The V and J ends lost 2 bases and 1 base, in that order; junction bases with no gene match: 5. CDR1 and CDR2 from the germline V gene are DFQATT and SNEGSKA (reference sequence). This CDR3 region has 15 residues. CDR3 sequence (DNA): TGCAGTGCTAGACGTCATAGCGGGGGCACAGATACGCAGTATTTT. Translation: CSARRHSGGTDTQYF.

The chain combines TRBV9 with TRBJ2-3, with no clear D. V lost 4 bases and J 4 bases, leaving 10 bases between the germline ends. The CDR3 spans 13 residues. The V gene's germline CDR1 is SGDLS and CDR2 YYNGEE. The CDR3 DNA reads TGTGCCAGCAGCCGGGCCCCGGCAGATACGCAGTATTTT. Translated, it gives CASSRAPADTQYF.

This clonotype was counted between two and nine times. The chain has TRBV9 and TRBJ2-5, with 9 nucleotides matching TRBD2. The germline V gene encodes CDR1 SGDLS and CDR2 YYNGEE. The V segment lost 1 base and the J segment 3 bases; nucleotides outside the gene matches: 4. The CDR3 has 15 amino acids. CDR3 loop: CASSVRASGEETQYF. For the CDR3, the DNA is TGTGCCAGCAGCGTAAGGGCTAGCGGGGAAGAGACCCAGTACTTC. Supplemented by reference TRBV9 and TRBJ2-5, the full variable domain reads DSGVTQTPKHLITATGQRVTLRCSPRSGDLSVYWYQQSLDQGLQFLIQYYNGEERAKGNILERFSAQQFPDLHSELNLSSLELGDSALYFCASSVRASGEETQYFGPGTRLLVL.

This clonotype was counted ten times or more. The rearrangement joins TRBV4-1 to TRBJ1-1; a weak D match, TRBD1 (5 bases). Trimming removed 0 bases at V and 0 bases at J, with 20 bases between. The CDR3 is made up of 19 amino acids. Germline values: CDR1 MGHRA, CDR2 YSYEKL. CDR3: CASSQDPETGDVMNTEAFF. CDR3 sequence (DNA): TGCGCCAGCAGCCAAGATCCAGAGACGGGGGATGTAATGAACACTGAAGCTTTCTTT.

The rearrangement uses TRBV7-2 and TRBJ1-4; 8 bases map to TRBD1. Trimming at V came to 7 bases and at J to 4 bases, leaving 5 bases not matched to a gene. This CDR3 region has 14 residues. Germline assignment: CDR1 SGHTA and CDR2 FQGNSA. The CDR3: CASKIGQGNEKLFF. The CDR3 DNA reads TGTGCCAGCAAAATCGGACAGGGTAATGAAAAACTGTTTTTT.

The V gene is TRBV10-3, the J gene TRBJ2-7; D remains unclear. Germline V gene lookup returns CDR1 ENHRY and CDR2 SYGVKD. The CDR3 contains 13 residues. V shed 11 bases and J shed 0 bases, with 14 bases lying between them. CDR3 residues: CAASDPDSYEQYF. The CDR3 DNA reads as TGTGCCGCCTCCGACCCTGACTCCTACGAGCAGTACTTC.

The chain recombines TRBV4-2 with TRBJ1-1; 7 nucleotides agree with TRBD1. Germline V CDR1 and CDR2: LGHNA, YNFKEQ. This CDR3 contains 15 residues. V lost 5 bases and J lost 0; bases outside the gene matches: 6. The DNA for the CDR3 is TGTGCCAGCAGCAGCGCAGGGGGAGTGAACACTGAAGCTTTCTTT. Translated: CASSSAGGVNTEAFF.

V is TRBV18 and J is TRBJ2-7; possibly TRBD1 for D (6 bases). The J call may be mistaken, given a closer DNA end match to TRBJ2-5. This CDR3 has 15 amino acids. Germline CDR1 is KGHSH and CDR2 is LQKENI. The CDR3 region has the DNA TGTGCCAGCTCTCCCAACAGGGAAAGTCGAGAGACCCAGTACTTC. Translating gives CASSPNRESRETQYF.

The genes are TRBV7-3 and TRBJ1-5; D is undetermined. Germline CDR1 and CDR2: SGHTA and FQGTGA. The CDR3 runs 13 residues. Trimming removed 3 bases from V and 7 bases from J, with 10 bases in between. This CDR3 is CASSFQMGQPQHF. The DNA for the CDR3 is TGTGCCAGCAGCTTTCAAATGGGCCAGCCCCAGCATTTT. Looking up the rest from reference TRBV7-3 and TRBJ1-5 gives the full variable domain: GAGVSQTPSNKVTEKGKYVELRCDPISGHTALYWYRQSLGQGPEFLIYFQGTGAADDSGLPNDRFFAVRPEGSVSTLKIQRTERGDSAVYLCASSFQMGQPQHFGDGTRLSIL.

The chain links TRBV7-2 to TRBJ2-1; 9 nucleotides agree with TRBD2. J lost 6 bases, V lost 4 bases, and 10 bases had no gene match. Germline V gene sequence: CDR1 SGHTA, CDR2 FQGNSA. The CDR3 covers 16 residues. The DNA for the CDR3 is TGTGCCAGCAGCTCCCAGGGACTAGCCGGCTCCAATGAGCAGTTCTTC. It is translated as CASSSQGLAGSNEQFF. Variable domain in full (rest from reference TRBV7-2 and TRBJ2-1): GAGVSQSPSNKVTEKGKDVELRCDPISGHTALYWYRQSLGQGLEFLIYFQGNSAPDKSGLPSDRFSAERTGGSVSTLTIQRTQQEDSAVYLCASSSQGLAGSNEQFFGPGTRLTVL.